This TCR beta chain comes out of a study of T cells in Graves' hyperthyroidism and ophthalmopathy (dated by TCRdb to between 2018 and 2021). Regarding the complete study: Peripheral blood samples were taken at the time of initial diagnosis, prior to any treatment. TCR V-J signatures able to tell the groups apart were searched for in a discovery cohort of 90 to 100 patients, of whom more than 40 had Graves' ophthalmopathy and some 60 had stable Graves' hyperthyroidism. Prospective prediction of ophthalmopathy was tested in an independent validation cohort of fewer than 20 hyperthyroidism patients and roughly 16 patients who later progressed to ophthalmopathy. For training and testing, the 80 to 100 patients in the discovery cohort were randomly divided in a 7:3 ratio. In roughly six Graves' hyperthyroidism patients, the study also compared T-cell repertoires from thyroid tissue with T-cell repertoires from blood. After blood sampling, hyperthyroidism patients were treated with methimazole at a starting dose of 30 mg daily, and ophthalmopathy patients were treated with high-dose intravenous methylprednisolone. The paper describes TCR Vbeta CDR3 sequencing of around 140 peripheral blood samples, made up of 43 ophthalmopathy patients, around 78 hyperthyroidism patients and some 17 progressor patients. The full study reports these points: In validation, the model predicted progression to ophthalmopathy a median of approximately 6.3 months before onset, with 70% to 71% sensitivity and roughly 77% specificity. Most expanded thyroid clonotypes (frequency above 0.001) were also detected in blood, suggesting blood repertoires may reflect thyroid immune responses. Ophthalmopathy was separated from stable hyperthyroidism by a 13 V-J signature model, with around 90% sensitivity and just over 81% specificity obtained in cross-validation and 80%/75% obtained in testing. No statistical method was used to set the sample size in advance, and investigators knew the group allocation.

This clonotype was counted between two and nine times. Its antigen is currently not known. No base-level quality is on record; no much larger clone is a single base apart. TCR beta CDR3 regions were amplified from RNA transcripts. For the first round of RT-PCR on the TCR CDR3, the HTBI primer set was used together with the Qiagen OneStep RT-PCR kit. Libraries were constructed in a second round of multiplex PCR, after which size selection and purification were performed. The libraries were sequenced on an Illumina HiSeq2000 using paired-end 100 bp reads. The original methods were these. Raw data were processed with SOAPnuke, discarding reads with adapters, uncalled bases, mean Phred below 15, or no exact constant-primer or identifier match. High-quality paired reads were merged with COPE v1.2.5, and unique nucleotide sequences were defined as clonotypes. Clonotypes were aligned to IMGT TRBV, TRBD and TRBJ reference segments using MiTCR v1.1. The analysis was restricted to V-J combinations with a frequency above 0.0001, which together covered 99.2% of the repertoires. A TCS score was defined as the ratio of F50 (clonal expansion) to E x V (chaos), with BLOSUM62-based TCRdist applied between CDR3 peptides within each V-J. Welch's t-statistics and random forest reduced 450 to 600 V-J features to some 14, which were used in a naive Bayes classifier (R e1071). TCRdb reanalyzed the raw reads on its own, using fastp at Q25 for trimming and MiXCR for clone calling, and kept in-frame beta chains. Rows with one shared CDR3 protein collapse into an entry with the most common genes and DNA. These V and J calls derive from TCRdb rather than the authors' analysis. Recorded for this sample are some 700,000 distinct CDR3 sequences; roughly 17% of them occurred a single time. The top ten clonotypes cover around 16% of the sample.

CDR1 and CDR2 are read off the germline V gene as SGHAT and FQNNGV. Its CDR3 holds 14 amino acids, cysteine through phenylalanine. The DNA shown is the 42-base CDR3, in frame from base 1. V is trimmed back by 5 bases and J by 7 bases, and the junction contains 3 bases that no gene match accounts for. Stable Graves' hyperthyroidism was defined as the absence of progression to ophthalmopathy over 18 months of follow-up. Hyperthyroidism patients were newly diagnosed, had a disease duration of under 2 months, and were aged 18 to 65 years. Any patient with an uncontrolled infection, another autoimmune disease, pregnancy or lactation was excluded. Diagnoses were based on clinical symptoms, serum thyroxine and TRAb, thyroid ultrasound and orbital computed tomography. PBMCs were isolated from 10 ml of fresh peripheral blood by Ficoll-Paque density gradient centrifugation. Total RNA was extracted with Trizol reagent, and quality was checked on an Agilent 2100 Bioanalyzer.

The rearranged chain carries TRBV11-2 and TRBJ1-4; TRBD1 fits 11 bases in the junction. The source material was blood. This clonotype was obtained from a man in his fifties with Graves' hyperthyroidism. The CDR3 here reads CASSQDRGREKLFF. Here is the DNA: TGTGCCAGCAGCCAGGACAGGGGGCGTGAAAAACTGTTTTTT.